Listed below are T cell receptor beta chains from one sample, sequenced in a study of T cell repertoires in ileal Crohn's disease. Data came from immunoSEQ multiplex PCR; TCRdb stores just in-frame clones and leaves some out. The sample shows tens of thousands of clones, less than 90% of them seen only once. Sample: ileal tissue. These receptors originate from an adult with Crohn's disease. Each CDR3 is given with its conserved first and last residue. The order of the fields is D gene, V gene, clone size, J gene, CDR3 DNA, CDR3 protein. D genes are given only for firm matches. Not all rows give a size; the values are once, few, many and, for expanded clones, a class.

-	TRBV7-6	-	TRBJ1-3	TGTGCCAGCAGCTTAAGTGGGGCTAGGTCTGGAAACACCATATATTTT	CASSLSGARSGNTIYF
-	TRBV11-2	few	TRBJ2-7	TGTGCCAGCAGCTTATCCACCTACGAGCAGTACTTC	CASSLSTYEQYF
-	TRBV19	-	TRBJ1-2	TGTGCCAGTAGTATCCCGCCGCAGACTATCTATGGCTACACCTTC	CASSIPPQTIYGYTF
TRBD1	TRBV5-4	-	TRBJ2-3	TGTGCCAGCAGCCCTAAGCAGGGGGCGGATACGCAGTATTTT	CASSPKQGADTQYF
TRBD2	TRBV5-1	-	TRBJ2-3	TGCGCCAGCAGCTTGTCGGAGAGGCGGGAGCCTTTCCCGAGCACAGATACGCAGTATTTT	CASSLSERREPFPSTDTQYF
-	TRBV18	once	TRBJ1-1	TGTGCCAGCTCACCCCAGGGAAACACTGAAGCTTTCTTT	CASSPQGNTEAFF
TRBD1	TRBV5-1	-	TRBJ1-1	TGCGCCAGCAGCCCGGGACAGGGGGTAGTGAACACTGAAGCTTTCTTT	CASSPGQGVVNTEAFF
TRBD1	TRBV5-1	-	TRBJ2-7	TGCGCCAGCCACAGCGGGACAGGGGACGAGCAGTACTTC	CASHSGTGDEQYF
-	TRBV4-2	-	TRBJ1-3	TGTGCCAGCAGCCAAGAAGGGGGACACGGAAACACCATATATTTT	CASSQEGGHGNTIYF
-	TRBV6-6	-	TRBJ1-5	TGTGCCAGCAGTTACTCGGAGGGTTATAGTCAGCCCCAGCATTTT	CASSYSEGYSQPQHF
-	TRBV11-2	-	TRBJ2-3	TGTGCCAGCAGCCTGACAGGCCCCAGCACAGATACGCAGTATTTT	CASSLTGPSTDTQYF
-	TRBV9	once	TRBJ1-2	TGTGCCAGCAGCGTAGGACTTACCGGCGTCTATGGCTACACCTTC	CASSVGLTGVYGYTF
-	TRBV28	-	TRBJ2-6	TGTGCCAGCACCGAAATCCAGGGGATCGGCTCTGGGGCCAACGTCCTGACTTTC	CASTEIQGIGSGANVLTF
-	TRBV19	-	TRBJ2-1	TGTGCCAGTAGTATAGCCCAGGGGAACTACAATGAGCAGTTCTTC	CASSIAQGNYNEQFF
TRBD1	TRBV9	-	TRBJ1-2	TGTGCCAGCAGCGTAGGGTCCTCTTACAGGGGGCAAGGCTACACCTTC	CASSVGSSYRGQGYTF
TRBD1	TRBV5-1	-	TRBJ2-5	TGCGCCAGCAGCTTATTAGTCGGAGGACAGGGTGTGTCGGAGACCCAGTACTTC	CASSLLVGGQGVSETQYF
-	TRBV5-4	-	TRBJ2-5	TGTGCCAGCAGCCCCACAGGGATGGAGACCCAGTACTTC	CASSPTGMETQYF
-	TRBV6-6	-	TRBJ1-1	TGTGCCAGCAGTCCACCCGGCAGGGGAAACACTGAAGCTTTCTTT	CASSPPGRGNTEAFF
-	TRBV27	-	TRBJ1-4	TGTGCCAGCAGTTCGCACGCGTCTAATGAAAAACTGTTTTTT	CASSSHASNEKLFF
TRBD2	TRBV5-1	-	TRBJ2-5	TGCGCCAGCAGCCCGGGACTCGGGAGGCAAGAGACCCAGTACTTC	CASSPGLGRQETQYF
-	TRBV2	few	TRBJ1-5	TGTGCCAGCAGTCCAGGGTATAGCAATCAGCCCCAGCATTTT	CASSPGYSNQPQHF
TRBD1	TRBV15	once	TRBJ2-1	TGTGCCACCAGCAGAACCCCACAGGGGAGCTCCTACAATGAGCAGTTCTTC	CATSRTPQGSSYNEQFF
-	TRBV2	-	TRBJ2-1	TGTGCCAGCAGTGGACAGAGAGAGCAGTTCTTC	CASSGQREQFF
TRBD1	TRBV18	-	TRBJ1-2	TGTGCCAGCTCACCCCCGACAGGGGACTATGGCTACACCTTC	CASSPPTGDYGYTF
-	TRBV5-6	-	TRBJ2-5	TGTGCCAGCAGCTCGGTGGAGACCCAGTACTTC	CASSSVETQYF
TRBD1	TRBV7-2	-	TRBJ2-5	TGTGCCAGCAGCTCACCGGGACAGGGAGAGACCCAGTACTTC	CASSSPGQGETQYF
TRBD1	TRBV7-9	once	TRBJ2-5	TGTGCCAGCAGCCCTAGGACAGGCCAGACCCAGTACTTC	CASSPRTGQTQYF
-	TRBV4-1	-	TRBJ2-7	TGCGCCAGCAGCCCAGCATCCGGGACTGGAACCTACGAGCAGTACTTC	CASSPASGTGTYEQYF
-	TRBV5-4	-	TRBJ1-2	TGTGCCAGCAGCCAACGGACAGTTCATGGCTACACCTTC	CASSQRTVHGYTF
-	TRBV19	-	TRBJ1-5	TGTGCCAGTAGTACCCAAAAATTTCAGCCCCAGCATTTT	CASSTQKFQPQHF
TRBD1	TRBV29-1	-	TRBJ2-7	TGCAGCGGGGGGACAGGGGGCTACGAGCAGTACTTC	CSGGTGGYEQYF
-	TRBV5-4	once	TRBJ2-7	TGTGCCAGCAGCCGGGTCGAAGCCTACGAGCAGTACTTC	CASSRVEAYEQYF
-	TRBV5-5	-	TRBJ1-1	TGTGCCACTGCTCGAGGGGAGGAGACTGAAGCTTTCTTT	CATARGEETEAFF
-	TRBV7-6	-	TRBJ1-1	TGTGCCAGCAGCTTAGCAGACTACACTGAAGCTTTCTTT	CASSLADYTEAFF
-	TRBV6-6	-	TRBJ1-2	TGTGCCAGCAGTTATGTACGGGACATCTCCCTCTATGGCTACACCTTC	CASSYVRDISLYGYTF
-	TRBV7-9	-	TRBJ1-4	TGTGCCAGCAGCCTGGTCGGGACAACTAATGAAAAACTGTTTTTT	CASSLVGTTNEKLFF
TRBD1	TRBV13	-	TRBJ1-2	TGTGCCAGCAGCTCCCTAACGACAGGGTATTATGGCTACACCTTC	CASSSLTTGYYGYTF
-	TRBV5-4	-	TRBJ1-1	TGTGCCAGCAGCTCAAGGAGGAACACTGAAGCTTTCTTT	CASSSRRNTEAFF
TRBD2	TRBV2	-	TRBJ2-3	TGTGCCAGCAGCGGAACTAGCGGGGGGTCGAATACGCAGTATTTT	CASSGTSGGSNTQYF
-	TRBV6-5	-	TRBJ1-1	TGTGCCAGCAGCCCGACAGGAAACACTGAAGCTTTCTTT	CASSPTGNTEAFF
TRBD1	TRBV10-1	-	TRBJ2-2	TGCGCCAGCAGTGAGTCGAGAGGGGGACAGAAGAACACCGGGGAGCTGTTTTTT	CASSESRGGQKNTGELFF
TRBD1	TRBV19	-	TRBJ1-5	TGTGCCAGTAGTATGAAACAGGGGGCCTATCAGCCCCAGCATTTT	CASSMKQGAYQPQHF
-	TRBV4-1	-	TRBJ1-3	TGCGCCAGCAGCCCCACAGGTCCCTCTGGAAACACCATATATTTT	CASSPTGPSGNTIYF
TRBD1	TRBV5-6	-	TRBJ2-2	TGTGCCAGCAGCGTCGACAGGGGGCGCGCCGGGGAGCTGTTTTTT	CASSVDRGRAGELFF
-	TRBV6-7	-	TRBJ2-5	TGTGCCAGCAGATCTCGGAATTGGTTATTTAGTGCAGGGGGGTCGGAGACCCAGTACTTC	CASRSRNWLFSAGGSETQYF
TRBD2	TRBV4-3	-	TRBJ2-7	TGCGCCAGCAGCGCGCACGCCTTTAGCGGGGGCCCCTACGAGCAGTACTTC	CASSAHAFSGGPYEQYF